The clone carrying this T cell receptor (beta chain) was seen many times. The antigen remains undetermined. The time point: persistent/refractory GD, antithyroid drugs over 5 years with positive TRAb. Following extraction of RNA from PBMCs, that RNA was used to make the TCR library. The authors diagnosed Graves' disease using American Thyroid Association guidelines. Library construction for TCR beta used iRepertoire HTBI primers and Arm-PCR of CDR3 regions. TCRdb called the multiplex PCR reads again in MiXCR, with one record for every CDR3 protein. Altogether about 460,000 distinct CDR3 sequences are present, roughly 23% being singletons, with the ten largest covering roughly 13%. Per germline, CDR1 SGHTA and CDR2 FQGNSA. The V gene end was trimmed by 6 bases and the J gene end by 1 base; junction bases not matched to a gene: 10. The CDR3 runs to 16 residues. This record comes from a study of regulatory T cells in long-lasting Graves disease. Whole-study findings and limits: Patients with persistent disease shared 2,741 public clonotypes, outpacing the approximately 920 shared by new patients.

The chain uses TRBV7-2 and TRBJ1-1; 8 nucleotides agree with TRBD1. This TCR was sampled from a female donor with Graves disease. The sample consisted of peripheral blood mononuclear cells (PBMCs), taken when the disease was refractory, from a patient treated with antithyroid drugs. CDR3 amino acids: CASRKSGGAGNTEAFF. CDR3 DNA sequence: TGTGCCAGCAGGAAATCAGGGGGCGCGGGGAACACTGAAGCTTTCTTT.